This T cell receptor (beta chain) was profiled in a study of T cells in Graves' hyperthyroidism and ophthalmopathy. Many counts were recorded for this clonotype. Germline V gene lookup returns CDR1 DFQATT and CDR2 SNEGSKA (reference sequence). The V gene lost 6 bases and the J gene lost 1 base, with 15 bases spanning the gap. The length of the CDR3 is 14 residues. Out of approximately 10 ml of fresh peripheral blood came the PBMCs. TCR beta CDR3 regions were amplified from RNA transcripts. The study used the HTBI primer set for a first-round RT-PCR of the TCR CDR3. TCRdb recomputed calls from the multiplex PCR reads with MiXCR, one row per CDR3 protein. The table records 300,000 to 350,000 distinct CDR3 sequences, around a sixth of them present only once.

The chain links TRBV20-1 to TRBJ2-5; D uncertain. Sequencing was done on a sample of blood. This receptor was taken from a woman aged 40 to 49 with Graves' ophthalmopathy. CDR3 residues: CSARMARIQETQYF. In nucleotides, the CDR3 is TGCAGTGCGCGTATGGCGCGGATCCAAGAGACCCAGTACTTC.